This T cell receptor (beta chain) stems from a study of tumor-infiltrating lymphocytes in primary liver carcinoma. CDR3 size: 13 residues. The V gene lost 8 bases and the J gene lost 2 bases, with 13 bases spanning the gap. Germline-derived CDR1 and CDR2 are SGHAT and FQNNGV. For each extraction, RNA and DNA were obtained together from approximately 20-30 mg of unsorted bulk tissue. The researchers produced TCR beta cDNA from about 510 ng total RNA with a constant-region primer. ARM-PCR was slightly modified, and three nested multiplex PCR rounds with it gave rise to the TCR beta libraries. The study ran its first two PCR rounds for 9 to 10 cycles each, using TRBV1-TRBV30 forward primers and a C-beta reverse primer. Each CDR3 protein is one row after TCRdb ran MiXCR on the multiplex PCR reads. The sample includes roughly 48,000 distinct CDR3 sequences, 70% to 85% of them seen just once.

The sample was liver tumor tissue from sampling region 3. Described subset: tumor region T3, left-lateral pole. The receptor's source is a man aged 40-49 years with primary liver carcinoma and hepatitis B virus infection. The J gene is TRBJ2-7, the V gene TRBV11-2; D unclear. The CDR3 region has the DNA TGTGCCAGCTTAACTGACACTGCCTACGAGCAGTACTTC. Translation gives CASLTDTAYEQYF.